A single sample gave rise to the 21 T cell receptor beta chains below, sequenced in a study of immune evolution from preneoplasia to lung adenocarcinoma listed by TCRdb under 2021. To prepare the library, the immunoSEQ multiplex PCR assay was applied. TCRdb retrieved this table from immuneACCESS and kept in-frame rearrangements only. Not all clones are present; in checked studies, unresolved V genes account for under half, and no reason is known for the remainder. Recorded for this sample are about 4,600 clones; 70% to 80% of them occurred a single time. The top ten constitute roughly 7.5% of the sample. The sample comprised FFPE adjacent normal lung tissue. These receptors all come from a person aged 60 to 85 with lung adenocarcinoma.

This clone was counted a few times. The gene calls are TRBV4-2 and TRBJ2-3; 9 bases are a match to TRBD2. The V gene's germline CDR1 is LGHNA and CDR2 YNFKEQ. The CDR3 contains 14 residues. V gave up 0 bases and J gave up 5 bases; unmatched junction bases: 0. The CDR3 region is CASSQELAGDTQYF. The CDR3 DNA reads as TGTGCCAGCAGCCAAGAACTAGCGGGAGATACGCAGTATTTT.

This clone occurred once. V gene TRBV13 combines with J gene TRBJ2-7; TRBD1 agrees at 9 bases. J gave up 6 bases and V 5 bases, and 11 bases lay outside the gene matches. The CDR3 covers 15 residues. CDR1 PRHDT and CDR2 FYEKMQ come from the germline V gene (reference sequence). The CDR3 DNA follows: TGTGCCAGCAGCACAACAGGGGGCCTAGGTAGCGAGCAGTACTTC. It codes for CASSTTGGLGSEQYF.

Only one count was recorded for this clone. The V gene is TRBV11-3, the J gene TRBJ2-1; TRBD1 agrees at 8 bases. Germline CDR1 is SGHNT and CDR2 is YENEEA. CDR3 length: 17 amino acids. V lost 3 bases, J lost 9 bases, and 16 bases stayed unmatched. The CDR3 nucleotides are TGTGCCAGCAGCTTTCAATCAGGGGGCCTAGCGACGAGTGAGCAGTTCTTC. Its protein is CASSFQSGGLATSEQFF.

J is TRBJ2-7 and V is TRBV28; a possible D gene is TRBD2 (7 bases). Germline CDR1 is MDHEN and CDR2 is SYDVKM. Trimming stripped 3 bases from V and 1 base from J, with 10 bases between. CDR3 length: 14 amino acids. CDR3 loop: CASSLGGQSYEQYF. The CDR3 bases are TGTGCCAGCAGTTTGGGGGGGCAGTCCTACGAGCAGTACTTC.

The gene calls are TRBV5-6 and TRBJ1-2; D gene ambiguous. Germline CDR1 reads SGHDT; CDR2 reads YYEEEE. V shed 6 bases and J shed 4 bases, with 16 bases lying between them. This CDR3 is 14 amino acids long. CDR3 amino acids: CASIILKTGYGYTF. The CDR3 DNA reads as TGTGCCAGCATAATCCTCAAGACGGGCTATGGCTACACCTTC.

V and J are TRBV13 and TRBJ2-1, with 12 positions matching TRBD2. The V gene end was trimmed by 6 bases and the J gene end by 10 bases; junction bases not matched to a gene: 13. Germline V CDR1 and CDR2: PRHDT, FYEKMQ (reference sequence). This CDR3 is 16 amino acids long. CDR3 in amino acids: CASRKTGSSGRGEQFF. The CDR3 nucleotides are TGTGCCAGCAGGAAGACAGGGTCTAGCGGGAGGGGAGAGCAGTTCTTC.

V is TRBV18 and J is TRBJ2-7, with a weak D call TRBD2 (6 bases). CDR3 length equals 13 residues. Germline lookup yields CDR1 KGHSH and CDR2 LQKENI. V was clipped by 3 bases and J by 2 bases, with 8 bases between them. CDR3 coding DNA: TGTGCCAGCTCACCGGGACTCGCCTACGAGCAGTACTTC. Translating it yields CASSPGLAYEQYF.

DNA of the CDR3: TGTGCCAGCAGCTCCAACAACAGGGATACGCAGTATTTT. It codes for CASSSNNRDTQYF. V gene TRBV7-9 combines with J gene TRBJ2-3, with D perhaps TRBD1 (5 bases). The CDR3 spans 13 residues. Germline V CDR1 and CDR2: SEHNR, FQNEAQ (reference sequence). V lost 4 bases and J 6 bases, leaving 11 bases between the germline ends.

This clone counts as large. The rearrangement joins TRBV2 to TRBJ2-3; no reliable D call. Germline lookup yields CDR1 SNHLY and CDR2 FYNNEI. Trimming took off 7 bases at V and 5 bases at J, with 13 bases between the two ends. This CDR3 is built from 13 residues. The CDR3 coding sequence is TGTGCCAGCACGCGGCCGCCTCGAGATACGCAGTATTTT. It specifies CASTRPPRDTQYF.

The rearrangement uses TRBV9 and TRBJ2-7; 7 bases fit TRBD2. This CDR3 spans 12 amino acids. Germline loops: CDR1 SGDLS, CDR2 YYNGEE. The ends lost 7 bases at V and 3 bases at J; junction bases unmatched: 4. In nucleotides, the CDR3 is TGTGCCAGCGGGGGGGAACACTACGAGCAGTACTTC. This encodes CASGGEHYEQYF. Complete variable domain (other parts from reference TRBV9 and TRBJ2-7): DSGVTQTPKHLITATGQRVTLRCSPRSGDLSVYWYQQSLDQGLQFLIQYYNGEERAKGNILERFSAQQFPDLHSELNLSSLELGDSALYFCASGGEHYEQYFGPGTRLTVT.

The chain joins TRBV11-2 to TRBJ2-7; 7 bases are a match to TRBD1. Germline V gene lookup returns CDR1 SGHAT and CDR2 FQNNGV. Trimming took 2 bases from V and 2 from J; bases not matched to a gene: 6. CDR3 length equals 15 residues. CDR3 DNA: TGTGCCAGCAGCTTAACATGGGACAGTACCTACGAGCAGTACTTC. Translating it yields CASSLTWDSTYEQYF.

The CDR3 reads CAWSAGAGGSDEQYF. CDR3 nucleotide sequence: TGTGCCTGGAGTGCGGGAGCAGGGGGCAGCGACGAGCAGTACTTC. This chain uses TRBV30 with TRBJ2-7, with TRBD1 matching 8 bases. There are 15 residues in the CDR3. The V gene end was trimmed by 1 base and the J gene end by 5 bases; junction bases not matched to a gene: 10. CDR1 is GTSNPN and CDR2 is SVGIG in the germline V gene (reference sequence).

This clone came up a few times. This chain joins TRBV4-1 and TRBJ2-3; TRBD2 aligns across 7 bases. The trim removed 6 bases at V and 1 base at J, leaving 4 bases unmatched. The CDR3 extends over 14 amino acids. CDR1 is MGHRA and CDR2 is YSYEKL in the germline V gene. Here the CDR3 reads CASSLAEGTDTQYF. The CDR3 DNA reads TGCGCCAGCAGTCTAGCGGAGGGCACAGATACGCAGTATTTT.

The table lists this clone with a count of one. The chain couples TRBV9 to TRBJ2-3, with D tentatively TRBD1 or TRBD2 (6 bases each). Trimming pared 0 bases from V and 5 bases from J, leaving 16 bases between. Per the germline V gene, CDR1 is SGDLS and CDR2 is YYNGEE. The CDR3 extends over 16 amino acids. This chain's CDR3 is CASSVAEGGPIDTQYF. Written as DNA, the CDR3 is TGTGCCAGCAGCGTAGCTGAGGGGGGACCGATAGATACGCAGTATTTT.

V usage is TRBV30 and J usage is TRBJ1-1; TRBD1 agrees at 10 bases. CDR3 size: 16 residues. Losses at the gene ends were 8 bases for V and 7 bases for J; bases not matched to a gene: 19. The germline CDR1 and CDR2 sequences are GTSNPN and SVGIG (reference sequence). Here the CDR3 DNA reads TGTGCCACCCAAGGGAGACAGGGGGCAATTGAGGATGAAGCTTTCTTT. Residues: CATQGRQGAIEDEAFF. Full variable domain (outside the CDR3, taken from reference TRBV30 and TRBJ1-1): SQTIHQWPATLVQPVGSPLSLECTVEGTSNPNLYWYRQAAGRGLQLLFYSVGIGQISSEVPQNLSASRPQDRQFILSSKKLLLSDSGFYLCATQGRQGAIEDEAFFGQGTRLTVV.

J is TRBJ2-2 and V is TRBV9; 11 bases are a match to TRBD2. There are 15 residues in the CDR3. Germline V gene data show CDR1 as SGDLS and CDR2 as YYNGEE. V lost 3 bases, J lost 7 bases, and 5 bases stayed unmatched. This CDR3 is CASSGLAGTGGELFF. CDR3 sequence (DNA): TGTGCCAGCAGCGGACTAGCGGGAACGGGCGGGGAGCTGTTTTTT.

By proportion, this clone is medium-sized. The chain carries TRBV5-4 and TRBJ1-4; D may be TRBD1 (5 bases). This CDR3 is 14 amino acids long. CDR1 SGHNT and CDR2 YYREEE come from the germline V gene (reference sequence). V shed 4 bases and J shed 7 bases, with 14 bases lying between them. CDR3: CASSLTSRAEKLFF. The CDR3, as DNA: TGTGCCAGCAGCCTCACCTCCAGGGCTGAAAAACTGTTTTTT.

This chain links TRBV30 with TRBJ2-3, with 9 bases matching TRBD1. The CDR3 length is 15 residues. Germline assignment: CDR1 GTSNPN and CDR2 SVGIG (reference sequence). V lost 2 bases and J lost 5; bases outside the gene matches: 8. The CDR3 DNA sequence: TGTGCCTGGAGTCCCCGGGACAGGGTTGGAGATACGCAGTATTTT. Amino acid sequence: CAWSPRDRVGDTQYF.

This chain joins TRBV6-5 and TRBJ1-2; the D is unclear. This CDR3 has 14 residues. With 7 bases removed from V and 1 base from J, the gap between germline ends came to 13 bases. Germline CDR1 reads MNHEY; CDR2 reads SVGAGI. Here the CDR3 DNA reads TGTGCCAGCACGAGCCCCAAGAGTAACTATGGCTACACCTTC. Translation gives CASTSPKSNYGYTF.

The gene calls are TRBV28 and TRBJ2-7; tentatively, D is TRBD1 or TRBD2 (6 bases each). Germline V gene data show CDR1 as MDHEN and CDR2 as SYDVKM. V lost 1 base to trimming and J lost 1 base, with 11 bases between them. The CDR3 is made up of 15 amino acids. CDR3: CASSLLTGASYEQYF. The CDR3 DNA sequence: TGTGCCAGCAGTTTATTAACGGGGGCGTCCTACGAGCAGTACTTC.

This chain joins TRBV7-8 and TRBJ1-5; 7 positions match TRBD1. CDR1 is SGHVS and CDR2 is FQNEAQ in the germline V gene. This CDR3 has 15 residues. V was clipped by 5 bases and J by 2 bases; unmatched bases: 6. Written as DNA, the CDR3 is TGTGCCAGCAGCATCACAGGGGCCGGCAATCAGCCCCAGCATTTT. Translation gives CASSITGAGNQPQHF.